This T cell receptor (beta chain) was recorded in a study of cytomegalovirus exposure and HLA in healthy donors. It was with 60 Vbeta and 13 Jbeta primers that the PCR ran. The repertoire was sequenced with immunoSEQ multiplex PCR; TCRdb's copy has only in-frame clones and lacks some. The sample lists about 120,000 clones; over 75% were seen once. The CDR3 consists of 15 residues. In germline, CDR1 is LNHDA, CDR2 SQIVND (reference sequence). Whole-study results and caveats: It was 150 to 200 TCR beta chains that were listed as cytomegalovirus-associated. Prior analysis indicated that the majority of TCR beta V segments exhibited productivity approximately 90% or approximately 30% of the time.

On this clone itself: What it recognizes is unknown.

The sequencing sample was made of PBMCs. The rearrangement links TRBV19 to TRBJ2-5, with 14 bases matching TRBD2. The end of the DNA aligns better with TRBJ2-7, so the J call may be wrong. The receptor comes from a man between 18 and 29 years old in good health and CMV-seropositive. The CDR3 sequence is CASSFGTSGSYEQYF. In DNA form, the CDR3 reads TGTGCCAGTAGTTTCGGGACTAGCGGGAGCTACGAGCAGTACTTC.